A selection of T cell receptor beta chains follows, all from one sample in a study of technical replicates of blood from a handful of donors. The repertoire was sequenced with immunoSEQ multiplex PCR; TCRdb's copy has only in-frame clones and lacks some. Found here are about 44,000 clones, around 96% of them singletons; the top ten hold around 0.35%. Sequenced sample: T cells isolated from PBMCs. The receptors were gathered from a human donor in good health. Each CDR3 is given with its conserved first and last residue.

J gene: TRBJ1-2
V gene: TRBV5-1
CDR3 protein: CASSPDRNYGYTF

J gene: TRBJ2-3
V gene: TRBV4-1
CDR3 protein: CASSRRLAGDTDTQYF

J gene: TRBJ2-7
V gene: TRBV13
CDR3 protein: CASTLGQGRAYEQYF

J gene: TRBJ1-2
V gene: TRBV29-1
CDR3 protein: CSVDGAINYGYTF

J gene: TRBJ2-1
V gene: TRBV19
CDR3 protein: CASSIEAVIYNEQFF

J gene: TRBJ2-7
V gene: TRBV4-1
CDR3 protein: CASSQGGEPYYEQYF

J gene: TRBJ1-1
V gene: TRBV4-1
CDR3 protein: CASSQGARDNTEAFF

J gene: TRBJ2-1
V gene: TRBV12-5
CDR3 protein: CASGLFGGGPYNEQFF

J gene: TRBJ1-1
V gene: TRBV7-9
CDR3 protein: CASSFFRGRLDLNTEAFF

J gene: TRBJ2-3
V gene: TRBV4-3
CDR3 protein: CASSLGRGGHTDTQYF

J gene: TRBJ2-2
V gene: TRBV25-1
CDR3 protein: CASSEAGKNTGELFF

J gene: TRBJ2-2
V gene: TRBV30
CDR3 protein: CAWSPVTGELFF

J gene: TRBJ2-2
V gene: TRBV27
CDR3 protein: CASSPISGGKGTGELFF

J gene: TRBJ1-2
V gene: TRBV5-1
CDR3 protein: CASSLGREHLNYGYTF

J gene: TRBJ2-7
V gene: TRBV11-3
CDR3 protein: CASSTQGAIYEQYF

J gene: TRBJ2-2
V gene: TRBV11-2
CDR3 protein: CASSFSSTTGELFF

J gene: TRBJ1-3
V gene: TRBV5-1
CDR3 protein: CASSLYTAGNTIYF

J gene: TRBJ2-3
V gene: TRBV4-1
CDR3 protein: CASSQDGGSTDTQYF

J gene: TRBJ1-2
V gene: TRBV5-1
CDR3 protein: CASSHRTGYGYTF

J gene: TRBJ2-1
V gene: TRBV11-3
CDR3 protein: CASSLRQGLVGYNEQFF

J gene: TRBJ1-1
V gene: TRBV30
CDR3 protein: CAWSVKYGEDTEAFF

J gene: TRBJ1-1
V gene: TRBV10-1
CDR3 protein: CASRTGLDTEAFF

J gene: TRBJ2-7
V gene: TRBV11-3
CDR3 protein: CASLQASPYEQYF

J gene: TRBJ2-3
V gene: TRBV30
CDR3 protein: CAWSVLRGDTQYF

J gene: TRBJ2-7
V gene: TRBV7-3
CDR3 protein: CASSLEDSYEQYF

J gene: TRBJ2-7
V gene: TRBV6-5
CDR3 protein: CASSYGAGGLYEQYF

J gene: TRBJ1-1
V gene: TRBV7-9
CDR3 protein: CASSGDWGTEAFF

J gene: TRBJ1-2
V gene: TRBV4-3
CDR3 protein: CASSVGQGAPDYGYTF

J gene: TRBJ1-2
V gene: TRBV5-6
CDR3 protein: CASSYGTGGTGGYTF

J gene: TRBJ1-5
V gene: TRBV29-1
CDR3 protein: CSVEGGGDQPQHF

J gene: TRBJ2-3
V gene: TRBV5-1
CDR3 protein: CASCSIEPSTDTQYF

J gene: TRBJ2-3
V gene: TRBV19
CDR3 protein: CASSAQDTFLTDTQYF

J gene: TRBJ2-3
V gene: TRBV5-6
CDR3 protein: CASSSLGVRSTDTQYF

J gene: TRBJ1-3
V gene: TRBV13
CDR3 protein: CASSDRTSGNTIYF

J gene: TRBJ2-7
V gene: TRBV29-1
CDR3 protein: CSVEEVGRRSYEQYF

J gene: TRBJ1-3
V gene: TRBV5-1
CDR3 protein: CASSFRGDSGNTIYF

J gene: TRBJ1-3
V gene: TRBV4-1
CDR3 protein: CASSQEATVLTGNTIYF

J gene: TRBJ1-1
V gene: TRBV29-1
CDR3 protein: CSVSRAQGRDTEAFF

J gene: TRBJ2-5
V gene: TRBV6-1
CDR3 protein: CASRDWITQYF

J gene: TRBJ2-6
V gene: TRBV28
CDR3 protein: CASGTHSGANVLTF

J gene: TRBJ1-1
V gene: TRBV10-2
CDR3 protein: CASSERAGAFF

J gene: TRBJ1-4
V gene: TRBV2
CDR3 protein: CASSAQGQANEKLFF

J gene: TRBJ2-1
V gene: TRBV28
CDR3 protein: CASSFWTGGHRNDYNEQFF

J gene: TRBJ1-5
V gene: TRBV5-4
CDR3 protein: CASSLDRGQPQHF

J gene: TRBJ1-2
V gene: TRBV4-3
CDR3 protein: CASSQDSGGLYGYTF

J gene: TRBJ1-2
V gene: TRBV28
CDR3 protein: CASLQGGLTGYTF

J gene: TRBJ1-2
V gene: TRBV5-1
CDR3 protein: CASGTGSNYGYTF

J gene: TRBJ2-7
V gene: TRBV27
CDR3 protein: CASSFGDEQYF

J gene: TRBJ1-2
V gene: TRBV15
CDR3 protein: CATSRTGTGEHGYTF

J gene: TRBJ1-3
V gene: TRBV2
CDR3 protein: CASTPTGTRKETIYF

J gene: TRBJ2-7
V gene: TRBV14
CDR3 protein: CASSQVNKDRAPLPYEQYF

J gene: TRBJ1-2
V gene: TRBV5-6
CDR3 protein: CASSTDYGYTF